The 18 T cell receptor beta chains listed next were all sequenced from one sample in a study of cytomegalovirus exposure and HLA in healthy donors. It was with 60 Vbeta and 13 Jbeta primers that the PCR ran. Generated by immunoSEQ multiplex PCR, the TCRdb table keeps only in-frame clones and is missing some. The data contain 100,000 to 150,000 clones, over 65% of them singletons. Specimen: PBMCs. The receptors were sampled from a man between 35 and 55 years old in good health and CMV-seropositive.

The chain couples TRBV27 to TRBJ1-6; 7 positions agree with TRBD1. After removal of 8 bases from V and 3 bases from J, the junction contained 4 bases not matched to a gene. Germline assignment: CDR1 MNHEY and CDR2 SMNVEV (reference sequence). CDR3 length equals 14 residues. DNA for the CDR3: TGTGCCAGCTGTCGGGACAGCTATAATTCACCCCTCCACTTT. This encodes CASCRDSYNSPLHF.

V and J are TRBV5-1 and TRBJ1-1; 9 positions match TRBD1. V lost 3 bases, J lost 4 bases, and 13 bases stayed unmatched. From germline, CDR1 is SGHRS and CDR2 YFSETQ. This CDR3 has 17 residues. The CDR3 DNA reads as TGCGCCAGCAGCTCAGTGGTGGGGACAGGGCCGGCCACTGAAGCTTTCTTT. Protein product: CASSSVVGTGPATEAFF.

V is TRBV2 and J is TRBJ1-2; no clear D gene. V shed 3 bases and J shed 2 bases, with 7 bases lying between them. This CDR3 spans 13 amino acids. The germline V gene has CDR1 SNHLY and CDR2 FYNNEI. CDR3 residues: CASSEEGNYGYTF. In DNA, the CDR3 is TGTGCCAGCAGTGAGGAGGGAAACTATGGCTACACCTTC.

This clone showed up many times. V and J are TRBV7-6 and TRBJ1-2, with 8 bases matching TRBD1. The germline CDR1 and CDR2 sequences are SGHVS and FNYEAQ. The CDR3 has 20 residues. V lost 3 bases, J lost 3 bases, and 21 bases stayed unmatched. The CDR3 bases are TGTGCCAGCAGCTTCGGGTGGCGGGGGCCGGGACAGGCCCCTGACTATGGCTACACCTTC. Translation: CASSFGWRGPGQAPDYGYTF.

J is TRBJ2-1 and V is TRBV11-2; TRBD2 matches 10 bases. Germline V gene lookup returns CDR1 SGHAT and CDR2 FQNNGV. J gave up 0 bases and V 5 bases, and 4 bases lay outside the gene matches. The CDR3 runs to 16 residues. The CDR3 spells CASSPPSGSSYNEQFF. Written as DNA, the CDR3 is TGTGCCAGCAGCCCTCCTAGCGGGAGCTCCTACAATGAGCAGTTCTTC.

This chain connects TRBV9 to TRBJ2-6; tentatively, D is TRBD2 (6 bases). V was shortened by 0 bases and J by 4 bases, with 8 bases between the two germline ends. The CDR3 has 15 amino acids. Germline CDR1 and CDR2: SGDLS and YYNGEE. CDR3 bases: TGTGCCAGCAGCGTAGAGGGGAGGGGGGCCAACGTCCTGACTTTC. As protein: CASSVEGRGANVLTF.

This rearrangement joins TRBV10-2 to TRBJ2-1; no clear D. The CDR3 runs to 17 residues. Deletions cut 0 bases from V and 4 bases from J, with 16 bases between. Germline CDR1 is WSHSY and CDR2 is SAAADI. The CDR3 nucleotides read TGCGCCAGCAGTGAGTCATTGGCAGAGAGGTATTACAATGAGCAGTTCTTC. The encoded protein is CASSESLAERYYNEQFF.

CDR3 residues: CASSLRDRGTEAFF. The CDR3 DNA sequence: TGTGCCAGTAGCCTCCGGGACAGGGGGACTGAAGCTTTCTTT. The chain recombines TRBV19 with TRBJ1-1; 11 bases line up with TRBD1. The CDR3 contains 14 residues. Germline loops: CDR1 LNHDA, CDR2 SQIVND (reference sequence). V shed 6 bases, J shed 5 bases, and the junction held 5 bases outside the gene matches.

This CDR3 is CASSVEPWAEETQYF. For the CDR3, the DNA is TGTGCCAGCAGCGTAGAACCTTGGGCTGAAGAGACCCAGTACTTC. V gene TRBV9 combines with J gene TRBJ2-5; D ambiguous. CDR3 length equals 15 residues. Trimming removed 0 bases at V and 3 bases at J, with 12 bases between. Germline CDR1 is SGDLS and CDR2 is YYNGEE.

V is TRBV7-2 and J is TRBJ2-3; D may be TRBD1 (6 bases). The V and J ends lost 1 base and 4 bases respectively, with 9 bases between them. This CDR3 is built from 14 residues. Germline-derived CDR1 and CDR2 are SGHTA and FQGNSA. CDR3 protein: CASSLVTGPDTQYF. Written as DNA, the CDR3 is TGTGCCAGCAGCTTAGTCACAGGGCCAGATACGCAGTATTTT.

The rearrangement links TRBV4-1 to TRBJ2-6; perhaps TRBD1 as D (8 bases). The germline CDR1 and CDR2 sequences are MGHRA and YSYEKL. The V and J ends lost 8 bases and 8 bases respectively, with 19 bases between them. The CDR3 contains 15 residues. The CDR3 DNA reads as TGCGCCAGCGGAGGGGACTACAGGGGGTCCAACGTCCTGACTTTC. This translates into CASGGDYRGSNVLTF.

This clone was found once. This chain joins TRBV5-1 and TRBJ1-2, with D tentatively TRBD1 (5 bases). This CDR3 is built from 14 residues. V was pared by 3 bases and J by 4 bases, with 13 bases between. Germline CDR1 reads SGHRS; CDR2 reads YFSETQ. As DNA, the CDR3 is TGCGCCAGCAGCTCTGACGGGGGATTCTATGGCTACACCTTC. It translates to CASSSDGGFYGYTF.

The rearrangement uses TRBV19 and TRBJ1-5; possibly TRBD1 for D (5 bases). V lost 4 bases to trimming and J lost 2 bases, with 9 bases between them. The germline CDR1 and CDR2 sequences are LNHDA and SQIVND (reference sequence). The CDR3 totals 14 residues. CDR3 bases: TGTGCCAGTAGTACTCAGGGTGGCAATCAGCCCCAGCATTTT. Protein sequence: CASSTQGGNQPQHF.

The chain has TRBV4-1 and TRBJ2-7; TRBD1 matches at 8 bases. Germline V lookup: CDR1 MGHRA, CDR2 YSYEKL. The CDR3 contains 15 residues. V lost 3 bases and J lost 5; bases outside the gene matches: 9. The CDR3 reads CASSQIDRGGNEQYF. The CDR3 DNA reads as TGCGCCAGCAGCCAGATAGACAGGGGCGGGAACGAGCAGTACTTC.

This sequence joins TRBV28 and TRBJ1-2, with a possible D match to TRBD1 (5 bases). The germline CDR1 and CDR2 sequences are MDHEN and SYDVKM. The CDR3 is 13 amino acids. V lost 3 bases and J 7 bases, leaving 12 bases between the germline ends. The CDR3 reads CASSFGQGGGYTF. The CDR3 coding sequence is TGTGCCAGCAGTTTTGGGCAGGGCGGTGGCTACACCTTC.

This chain links TRBV9 with TRBJ1-3; TRBD1 is a possible D gene (6 bases). The V end lost 5 bases, the J end lost 4 bases, and 16 bases lay between the germline ends. Germline V gives CDR1 SGDLS, CDR2 YYNGEE. CDR3 length: 15 residues. CDR3 nucleotide sequence: TGTGCCAGCAGTCATAACAGGGAATCAGGAAACACCATATATTTT. This encodes CASSHNRESGNTIYF.

The genes are TRBV5-1 and TRBJ1-1, with D unclear. The CDR3 runs to 13 residues. V was cut by 0 bases and J by 1 base, with 4 bases left in between. The germline gives CDR1 SGHRS, CDR2 YFSETQ. The CDR3 bases are TGCGCCAGCAGCTTGGTGGCGAACACTGAAGCTTTCTTT. Protein product: CASSLVANTEAFF.

The chain joins TRBV6-4 to TRBJ2-1; the match to TRBD2 covers 12 bases. The V segment lost 4 bases and the J segment 5 bases; nucleotides outside the gene matches: 9. The CDR3 length is 17 residues. Germline V gene lookup returns CDR1 MRHNA and CDR2 SNTAGT. The CDR3 loop reads CASSATSGSEWDNEQFF. The CDR3 DNA reads as TGTGCCAGCAGTGCGACTAGCGGGAGTGAGTGGGACAATGAGCAGTTCTTC.